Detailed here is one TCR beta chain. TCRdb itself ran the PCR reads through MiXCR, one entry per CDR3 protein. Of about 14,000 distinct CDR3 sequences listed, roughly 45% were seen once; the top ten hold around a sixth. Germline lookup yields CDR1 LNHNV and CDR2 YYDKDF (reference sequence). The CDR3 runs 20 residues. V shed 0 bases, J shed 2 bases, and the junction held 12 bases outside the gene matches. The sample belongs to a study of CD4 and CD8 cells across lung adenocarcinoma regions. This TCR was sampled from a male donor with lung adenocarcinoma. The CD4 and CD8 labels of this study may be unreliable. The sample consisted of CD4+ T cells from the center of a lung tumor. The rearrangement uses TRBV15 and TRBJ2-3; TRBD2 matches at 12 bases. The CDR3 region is CATSRDPPPLAGGPTDTQYF. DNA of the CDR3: TGTGCCACCAGCAGAGACCCCCCCCCACTAGCGGGAGGACCCACAGATACGCAGTATTTT.